This is a list of T cell receptor beta chains from one sample in a study of tumor-infiltrating lymphocytes in primary liver carcinoma. TCRdb reprocessed the multiplex PCR reads with MiXCR, giving one entry per CDR3 protein. This sample has about 21,000 distinct CDR3 sequences; about 75% occur once, and the top ten carry 35% to 50%. Sequencing input: liver tumor tissue from sampling region 1. These receptor sequences come from a woman younger than 45 with primary liver carcinoma and hepatitis B virus infection. Both conserved end residues are part of each CDR3. D genes are given only for firm matches.

NA | TRBJ2-5 | TRBV29-1 | TGCAGCGTTGGCTCGTCTGCCAAAGAGACCCAGTACTTC | CSVGSSAKETQYF
NA | TRBJ2-3 | TRBV6-6 | TGTGCCAGCAGTTACTCTTATGGCAGCGGGTCCGCAGATACACAGTATTTT | CASSYSYGSGSADTQYF
TRBD2 | TRBJ2-1 | TRBV11-2 | TGTGCCAGGATCACCTCTCTAGCGGGAGGATACAATAAGCAGTTCTTC | CARITSLAGGYNKQFF
NA | TRBJ2-2 | TRBV28 | TGTGCCAGCAGTTTGAGTGGCATCGGGGAGCTGTTTTTT | CASSLSGIGELFF
NA | TRBJ2-1 | TRBV4-3 | TGCGCCAGCGGCCATGATGCGGGAAGCTCCTACAATGAACAGTTCTTC | CASGHDAGSSYNEQFF
NA | TRBJ2-2 | TRBV6-5 | TGTGCCAGCGGTCCGCGGATAGGGTTCACCGGGGAGCTATTTTTT | CASGPRIGFTGELFF
NA | TRBJ2-7 | TRBV11-2 | TGTGCCCGCAGTCGCCTCGGGATAGGGAGCGAGCAGTACTTC | CARSRLGIGSEQYF
NA | TRBJ1-1 | TRBV29-1 | TGCAGCGTTATGACAGTAACGATGAACACTGAAGCTTTCTTT | CSVMTVTMNTEAFF
TRBD2 | TRBJ2-1 | TRBV9 | TGTGCCAGCAGCGTGACTAGCGGGAGGAAGGGTGAGCAGTTCTTC | CASSVTSGRKGEQFF
TRBD1 | TRBJ2-1 | TRBV7-8 | TGTGCCAGTAGCTTAGGCCGGGTCAGGGGACAGAATGAGCAGTTCTTC | CASSLGRVRGQNEQFF
TRBD2 | TRBJ2-7 | TRBV5-6 | TGTGCCAGCAGCTTCCGGACTAGCAGTATCTACGAGCAGTACTTC | CASSFRTSSIYEQYF